A single T cell receptor (beta chain) is shown here with its context. The antigen remains unidentified. A read error may account for a junction end that differs from germline. The sample originates from a study of glioma-infiltrating T cells. The CDR3 has 12 residues. Germline CDR1 reads SGHTA; CDR2 reads FQGNSA. The study's findings and limits: Only very few CDR3 sequences appeared in both tissue and blood.

The iRepertoire nested amplicon-rescue multiplex PCR amplified TCR alpha and beta CDR3s from RNA. Tissue mRNA or PBMC total RNA, 100-400 ng, went into one-step reverse transcription and amplification. TCRdb called the multiplex PCR reads again in MiXCR, with one record for every CDR3 protein. The sample has more than 9,500 distinct CDR3 sequences, around 27% seen once. This TCR was sampled from a human donor with low-grade glioma or glioblastoma, undergoing nonglioma brain surgery, or in good health (not recorded which). Sequencing was done on a sample of glioma tissue, nonneoplastic brain tissue, or PBMCs (not recorded which). The chain carries TRBV7-2 and TRBJ2-7; D unclear. The CDR3 loop is CARSDQTYEQNF. CDR3 sequence (DNA): TGTGCCAGAAGCGACCAGACCTACGAGCAGAACTTC.